This T cell receptor beta chain emerged from a study of blood T cell repertoires in COVID-19 (TCRdb year 2020). Context from the whole study: The collaborator samples originated in the United States, Italy and Spain and spanned the acute and convalescent phases of COVID-19. Nearly every sample came with metadata listing a de-identified subject ID, COVID-19 status, age in years and sex. The samples were drawn from the first 160 participants of the ongoing ImmuneRACE study and from 950 to 1,500 subjects provided by 6 global collaborators. A freely available public database, intended as a resource for researchers studying the immune response to SARS-CoV-2, is where the repertoires were released. The prospective study material was composed of cDNA or gDNA derived from T cells, B-cell-depleted T cells, or PBMCs. Where HLA class I and class II types were available, the types were taken from metadata supplied by the sample provider, not from assay-based typing. Deeply sampled blood TCRbeta repertoires from subjects exposed to, actively infected with, or recovered from COVID-19 were included in the dataset. Broader findings and caveats from the paper: The amount of clinical and demographic metadata varied by source and participant and was provided uncurated.

At one collaborating source in Seattle, patients were enrolled during active infection and were followed longitudinally through the course of disease. The collaborating institutions used their own protocols to collect whole blood in K2EDTA tubes. For TCRbeta analysis, collaborator samples were shipped as frozen whole blood, as isolated PBMCs, or as DNA extracted from either sample type. TCRbeta CDR3 regions were amplified from genomic DNA using the immunoSEQ Assay, a bias-controlled multiplex PCR. In the source study's methods: The number of nucleated cells in each sample was estimated by amplification of reference gene primers within the assay. To quantify the absolute abundance of each unique TCRbeta CDR3 rearrangement, sequence reads were collapsed and filtered. Productive Simpson clonality was computed per sample as the square root of Simpson's diversity index over productive rearrangements. What TCRdb holds here is the immuneACCESS table cut down to in-frame rearrangements. Part of the clones is not present; checked against another copy, under half of the missing clones reflect an unresolved V gene, and the others are unexplained. For V, J and clone size, that table is used; D and trimming come from the DNA. The table for this sample lists tens of thousands of clones; 82% of them were counted only once. The ten largest clones add up to around 10% of the sample.

The CDR3 sequence holds 14 residues, the cysteine and phenylalanine included. CDR3 DNA is the only sequence kept; it has 42 bases, read in frame from the first base. The germline V gene sets CDR1 to MDHEN and CDR2 to SYDVKM. V drops 7 bases and J drops 5 bases, leaving 17 bases in between. On this clone itself: Its antigen has not been determined. The sample holds no much larger clone one base away, and base qualities are not on file.

The sequence links TRBV28 to TRBJ1-1; a confident D gene designation cannot be given. The receptor was derived from a man older than 75 with COVID-19, enrolled during active disease. The sequenced sample was peripheral blood. The sequenced DNA is TGTGCCAGCATAGTTAGTCCCCAGGCGACTGAAGCTTTCTTT. This yields the protein CASIVSPQATEAFF. Where the CDR3 stops, the reference TRBV28 and TRBJ1-1 genes take over; the full variable domain is DVKVTQSSRYLVKRTGEKVFLECVQDMDHENMFWYRQDPGLGLRLIYFSYDVKMKEKGDIPEGYSVSREKKERFSLILESASTNQTSMYLCASIVSPQATEAFFGQGTRLTVV.